Below, 26 T cell receptor beta chains from the same sample are listed, as sequenced in a study of T cells in Graves' hyperthyroidism and ophthalmopathy. It was RNA transcripts that yielded the amplified TCR beta CDR3 regions. The HTBI set primed first-round TCR CDR3 RT-PCR. TCRdb re-analysed the multiplex PCR reads in MiXCR, keeping a single row per CDR3 protein. The sample yields 490,000 or so distinct CDR3 sequences, less than 25% seen once. The material sequenced was blood. These receptor sequences come from an older woman with Graves' ophthalmopathy.

This clonotype has only a few counts. The chain employs TRBV7-3 and TRBJ2-5; D unclear. CDR3 length equals 16 residues. V was trimmed by 4 bases and J by 0 bases, leaving 15 bases between them. CDR1 and CDR2 from the germline V gene are SGHTA and FQGTGA. The CDR3 DNA sequence: TGTGCCAGCAGCTCGGACCGGTCTAGACACCAAGAGACCCAGTACTTC. Encoded protein: CASSSDRSRHQETQYF.

The chain links TRBV24-1 to TRBJ2-1; 9 bases are a match to TRBD1. CDR3 size: 14 residues. Unmatched junction bases numbered 12, after V lost 10 bases and J lost 9 bases. The germline V gene has CDR1 KGHDR and CDR2 SFDVKD. The CDR3 reads CATPRTGAYCEQFF. Here the CDR3 DNA reads TGTGCCACACCTAGGACAGGGGCATACTGTGAGCAGTTCTTC.

The chain links TRBV10-3 to TRBJ2-2, with TRBD1 matching over 11 bases. The V gene's germline CDR1 is ENHRY and CDR2 SYGVKD. The CDR3 totals 15 residues. V lost 4 bases to trimming and J lost 5 bases; unmatched junction nucleotides: 3. DNA for the CDR3: TGTGCCATCAGTGGTGGACAGGGGGCAACCGGGGAGCTGTTTTTT. It yields the protein CAISGGQGATGELFF.

The chain combines TRBV7-2 with TRBJ2-6; 10 bases align to TRBD2. The CDR3 is 23 residues long. Trimming removed 5 bases from V and 0 bases from J; junction bases left unmatched: 22. The germline CDR1 and CDR2 sequences are SGHTA and FQGNSA. The CDR3 DNA is TGTGCCAGCAGCCCCGCGCGGGGGGAACTAGCGGGGATTAGTAGCTCTGGGGCCAACGTCCTGACTTTC. This encodes CASSPARGELAGISSSGANVLTF.

The J gene is TRBJ1-2, the V gene TRBV5-1; no firm D call. This CDR3 has 15 residues. CDR1 is SGHRS, CDR2 YFSETQ, per germline. V lost 0 bases and J 2 bases, leaving 11 bases between the germline ends. DNA for the CDR3: TGCGCCAGCAGCTTGGCCGATGGGTTCAACTATGGCTACACCTTC. This gives the protein CASSLADGFNYGYTF.

This clonotype was found many times. This sequence joins TRBV27 and TRBJ1-2; D perhaps matches TRBD1 (6 bases). The CDR3 consists of 17 residues. Germline CDR1 and CDR2: MNHEY and SMNVEV (reference sequence). V was clipped by 8 bases and J by 0 bases, with 22 bases between them. The CDR3 region is CASWGTRGHRTNYGYTF. The CDR3 DNA sequence: TGTGCCAGCTGGGGAACCAGGGGCCACAGGACTAACTATGGCTACACCTTC.

V usage is TRBV20-1 and J usage is TRBJ2-1, with TRBD2 as a possible D gene (6 bases). The CDR3 is 15 residues long. Germline V gives CDR1 DFQATT, CDR2 SNEGSKA (reference sequence). Between the trimmed V and J ends, which lost 1 base and 4 bases, there was a span of 14 bases. As DNA, the CDR3 is TGCAGTGCTAGAGTAACCGGGACTCAGTACAATGAGCAGTTCTTC. It translates to CSARVTGTQYNEQFF.

The CDR3 coding sequence is TGTGCCAGGCACCGGGCCCATAGCACAGATACGCAGTATTTT. Translated, it gives CARHRAHSTDTQYF. The chain is built from TRBV19 and TRBJ2-3; D is uncertain. V lost 9 bases and J 0 bases, leaving 13 bases between the germline ends. The CDR3 consists of 14 residues. The germline V gene encodes CDR1 LNHDA and CDR2 SQIVND (reference sequence).

The chain uses TRBV7-9 and TRBJ2-1; 11 bases align to TRBD2. There are 16 residues in the CDR3. The germline V gene encodes CDR1 SEHNR and CDR2 FQNEAQ (reference sequence). The V segment lost 7 bases and the J segment 5 bases; nucleotides outside the gene matches: 10. The CDR3 is CASTDLAGGPHNEQFF. The CDR3 nucleotides are TGTGCCAGCACCGATTTAGCGGGAGGGCCCCACAATGAGCAGTTCTTC.

This sequence joins TRBV2 and TRBJ1-5; D is possibly TRBD1 (6 bases). V lost 5 bases to trimming and J lost 6 bases, with 14 bases between them. Germline CDR1 SNHLY, CDR2 FYNNEI. The CDR3 contains 14 residues. Written as DNA, the CDR3 is TGTGCCAGCAGTTCTGACAGGTTGGCTCAGCCCCAGCATTTT. Translated: CASSSDRLAQPQHF.

This clonotype came up many times. The chain's CDR3 is CASSEFRAGTKNIQYF. CDR3 sequence (DNA): TGTGCCAGCAGTGAATTCAGGGCTGGGACCAAAAACATTCAGTACTTC. The V gene is TRBV2, the J gene TRBJ2-4, with D tentatively TRBD1 (5 bases). From germline, CDR1 is SNHLY and CDR2 FYNNEI. The CDR3 is made up of 16 amino acids. V was trimmed by 2 bases and J by 2 bases, leaving 13 bases between them.

V gene TRBV7-6 combines with J gene TRBJ2-7; possible D gene TRBD2, 6 bases. V was shortened by 0 bases and J by 3 bases, with 15 bases between the two germline ends. The CDR3 is made up of 16 amino acids. The germline gives CDR1 SGHVS, CDR2 FNYEAQ. The CDR3 nucleotides read TGTGCCAGCAGCTTAGCGGGGGGAACGAGGATCTACGAGCAGTACTTC. Translated: CASSLAGGTRIYEQYF. The full variable domain, with the rest looked up from reference TRBV7-6 and TRBJ2-7, is GAGVSQSPRYKVTKRGQDVALRCDPISGHVSLYWYRQALGQGPEFLTYFNYEAQQDKSGLPNDRFSAERPEGSISTLTIQRTEQRDSAMYRCASSLAGGTRIYEQYFGPGTRLTVT.

V and J are TRBV30 and TRBJ2-7; TRBD2 is a possible D gene (5 bases). V was clipped by 3 bases and J by 6 bases, with 15 bases between them. This CDR3 comprises 13 residues. Germline values: CDR1 GTSNPN, CDR2 SVGIG (reference sequence). The CDR3 DNA is TGTGCCTGGAGCCGGGGTGCTAGAGGCGAGCAGTACTTC. It codes for CAWSRGARGEQYF.

This clonotype was found a few times. The chain has TRBV19 and TRBJ1-5; no clear D gene. Between the trimmed V and J ends, which lost 4 bases and 11 bases, there was a span of 24 bases. The CDR3 sequence is 16 residues long. CDR1 is LNHDA and CDR2 is SQIVND in the germline V gene (reference sequence). The DNA of the CDR3 is TGTGCCAGTAGTAAGGTCGGTGAGGTTACGAGCCGCGCCCAGCATTTT. Translated: CASSKVGEVTSRAQHF.

The chain has TRBV11-2 and TRBJ1-6; 8 positions match TRBD1. Trimming cost V 6 bases and J 7 bases; bases outside gene matches: 8. From germline, CDR1 is SGHAT and CDR2 FQNNGV. This CDR3 spans 15 amino acids. The CDR3 DNA reads as TGTGCCAGCAGGAACCGGACAGGGAGAAATTCACCCCTCCACTTT. Its translation is CASRNRTGRNSPLHF.

This clonotype appeared a few times. This may be a read error: a much more frequent sequence differs by one nucleotide. V is TRBV12-3 or TRBV12-4 and J is TRBJ2-5, with 8 positions matching TRBD2. This CDR3 spans 17 amino acids. For the CDR3, the DNA is TGTGCCAGCAGTTTAAGCTCCCCGGGAGCGGGAGTAGAGACCCAGCACTTC. It is translated as CASSLSSPGAGVETQHF.

This clonotype was counted at least ten times. Here the CDR3 DNA reads TGCAGTGCTACTAGGATGGGTCGAGAGACCCAGTACTTC. Protein product: CSATRMGRETQYF. The chain employs TRBV20-1 and TRBJ2-5; D gene uncertain. V was trimmed by 4 bases and J by 4 bases, leaving 13 bases between them. The CDR3 covers 13 residues. Germline V gene lookup returns CDR1 DFQATT and CDR2 SNEGSKA (reference sequence).

CDR3 loop: CASSPQTALNTEAFF. Here the CDR3 DNA reads TGTGCCAGCAGCCCCCAGACGGCCTTGAACACTGAAGCTTTCTTT. The chain joins TRBV5-5 to TRBJ1-1, with D uncertain. Trimming took 4 bases from V and 0 from J, leaving 13 bases between them. The germline CDR1 and CDR2 sequences are SGHKS and YYEKEE (reference sequence). The CDR3 spans 15 residues.

A remark on this clonotype: One end of the junction varies from germline; a read error may be responsible. The chain combines TRBV7-7 with TRBJ2-7, with 8 bases matching TRBD1. The CDR3 runs to 15 residues. Per the germline V gene, CDR1 is SSHAT and CDR2 is FNYEAQ (reference sequence). In DNA form, the CDR3 reads TGTGCTAGCAGCATTGCGACAGGGGACTCCTACGAGCAGTACTTC. Translated, it gives CASSIATGDSYEQYF.

This clonotype was seen a handful of times. The V and J genes are TRBV6-1 and TRBJ1-6, with D hard to call. Per the germline V gene, CDR1 is MNHNS and CDR2 is SASEGT. Trimming removed 1 base from V and 8 bases from J, with 9 bases in between. This CDR3 spans 14 amino acids. In DNA, the CDR3 is TGTGCCAGCAGTGAAGTTGCCACGTATTCACCCCTCCACTTT. Its protein product is CASSEVATYSPLHF.

The V and J genes are TRBV20-1 and TRBJ1-3; TRBD1 matches at 8 bases. The V segment lost 5 bases and the J segment 3 bases; nucleotides outside the gene matches: 6. This CDR3 spans 14 amino acids. The germline gives CDR1 DFQATT, CDR2 SNEGSKA (reference sequence). This CDR3 reads CSAGQGADGNTIYF. The DNA of the CDR3 is TGCAGTGCTGGCCAGGGGGCGGATGGAAACACCATATATTTT.

This clonotype was seen only a few times. The chain carries TRBV3-1 and TRBJ2-5, with TRBD2 matching 8 bases. Per germline, CDR1 LGHDT and CDR2 YNNKEL (reference sequence). This CDR3 has 16 amino acids. After removal of 0 bases from V and 4 bases from J, the junction contained 7 bases not matched to a gene. Written as DNA, the CDR3 is TGTGCCAGCAGCCAAGATCCGGGGGGGAGTTCAGAGACCCAGTACTTC. It is translated as CASSQDPGGSSETQYF.

The table lists this clonotype with a few counts. Written as DNA, the CDR3 is TGTGCCAGCAGTGAACAACAGGGCTTGGGGGCCAAAAACATTCAGTACTTC. Encoded protein: CASSEQQGLGAKNIQYF. The chain recombines TRBV6-1 with TRBJ2-4; TRBD1 is a possible D gene (6 bases). The germline V gene has CDR1 MNHNS and CDR2 SASEGT. The CDR3 contains 17 residues. V lost 2 bases to trimming and J lost 1 base, with 15 bases between them.

The chain joins TRBV3-1 to TRBJ2-7, with TRBD2 identical over 9 bases. The CDR3 is 15 residues long. Trimming at V came to 1 base and at J to 2 bases, leaving 3 bases not matched to a gene. In germline, CDR1 is LGHDT, CDR2 YNNKEL (reference sequence). As DNA, the CDR3 is TGTGCCAGCAGCCAAGCAGCTAGCGGGACCTACGAGCAGTACTTC. Protein sequence: CASSQAASGTYEQYF.

This clonotype was seen a few times. The genes are TRBV5-1 and TRBJ2-1; tentatively, D is TRBD1 (6 bases). CDR1 SGHRS and CDR2 YFSETQ come from the germline V gene. The CDR3 sequence is 15 residues long. The V gene lost 3 bases and the J gene lost 5 bases, with 15 bases spanning the gap. This chain's CDR3 is CASSSLRDTDNEQFF. In nucleotides, the CDR3 is TGCGCCAGCAGCTCGCTCCGGGACACTGACAATGAGCAGTTCTTC.

The rearrangement uses TRBV5-6 and TRBJ1-6; a possible D gene is TRBD1 (6 bases). V lost 4 bases and J 7 bases, leaving 15 bases between the germline ends. CDR3 size: 15 residues. CDR1 and CDR2 (germline): SGHDT, YYEEEE. CDR3 nucleotide sequence: TGTGCCAGCAGCGGAGGGGGGTACCGGAATTCACCCCTCCACTTT. This translates into CASSGGGYRNSPLHF.